The clone carrying this TCR beta chain came up a few times. TCRdb used MiXCR to reprocess the 5' RACE reads, holding one entry per CDR3 protein. Of 620,000 or so distinct CDR3 sequences listed, about 12% are singletons. These data originate in a study of T cells after yellow fever vaccination. This CDR3 contains 15 residues. V lost 5 bases, J lost 2 bases, and 12 bases lay in between. CDR1 is SGHTA and CDR2 is FQGTGA in the germline V gene. This TCR was recovered from a man younger than 45 who received the YFV17D yellow fever vaccine. The sample was PBMCs, taken on the day of the yellow fever booster vaccination. V usage is TRBV7-3 and J usage is TRBJ2-2, with D tentatively TRBD1 (7 bases). The CDR3 nucleotides read TGTGCCAGCAGCGCGGGACAGAGAAACACCGGGGAGCTGTTTTTT. Translated: CASSAGQRNTGELFF. Combining the CDR3 with reference TRBV7-3 and TRBJ2-2 gives the whole variable domain GAGVSQTPSNKVTEKGKYVELRCDPISGHTALYWYRQSLGQGPEFLIYFQGTGAADDSGLPNDRFFAVRPEGSVSTLKIQRTERGDSAVYLCASSAGQRNTGELFFGEGSRLTVL.